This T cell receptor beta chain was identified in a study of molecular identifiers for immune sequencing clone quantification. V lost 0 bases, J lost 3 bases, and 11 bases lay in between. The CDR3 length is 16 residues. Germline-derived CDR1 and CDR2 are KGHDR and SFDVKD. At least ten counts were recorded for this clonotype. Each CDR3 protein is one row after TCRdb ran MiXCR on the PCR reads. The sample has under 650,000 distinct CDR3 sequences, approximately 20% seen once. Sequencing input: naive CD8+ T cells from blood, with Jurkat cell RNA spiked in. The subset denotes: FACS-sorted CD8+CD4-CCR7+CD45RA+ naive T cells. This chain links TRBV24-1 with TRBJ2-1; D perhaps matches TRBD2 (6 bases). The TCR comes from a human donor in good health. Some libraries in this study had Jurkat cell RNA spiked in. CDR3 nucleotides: TGTGCCACCAGTGATTTGCAGCGCGGGAACTACAATGAGCAGTTCTTC. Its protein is CATSDLQRGNYNEQFF.